Listed below are T cell receptor beta chains from one sample, sequenced in a study of blood T cell repertoires in COVID-19. TCRdb's copy holds only in-frame clones and misses some; the assay was immunoSEQ multiplex PCR. The table includes about 84,000 clones, about 80% detected once. What was sequenced was peripheral blood. Receptors originate from a man in his fifties or sixties with active or convalescent COVID-19. CDR3s include the opening cysteine and the closing phenylalanine or tryptophan. D genes are given only for firm matches. Rows may omit the clone size; those that give it use once, few, many or a size class.

D gene	J gene	V gene	clone size	CDR3 DNA	CDR3 protein
TRBD2	TRBJ2-3	TRBV4-3	NA	TGCGCCAGCAGCAAACGGCACGCGGGGGGCGGAGATACGCAGTATTTT	CASSKRHAGGGDTQYF
TRBD2	TRBJ2-1	TRBV18	NA	TGTGCCAGCTCACTAACTCCTCTAGCGGGGGGGCCGCGTGAGCAGTTCTTC	CASSLTPLAGGPREQFF
TRBD2	TRBJ2-7	TRBV11-2	NA	TGTGCCAGCAGCCAGGGACTAGCGGGATACGAGCAGTACTTC	CASSQGLAGYEQYF
NA	TRBJ1-1	TRBV7-9	NA	TGTGCCAGCACCTTTGTTTCGACAGGTGAAGCTTTCTTT	CASTFVSTGEAFF
TRBD1	TRBJ1-1	TRBV4-1	NA	TGCGCCAGCAGCCAAGATGTACGGGACAGGGGGCCAGGCACTGAAGCTTTCTTT	CASSQDVRDRGPGTEAFF
NA	TRBJ2-1	TRBV4-3	NA	TGCGCCAGCAGCCAAGGCCTGATACCTAGCTCCTACAATGAGCAGTTCTTC	CASSQGLIPSSYNEQFF
NA	TRBJ1-5	TRBV3-1/TRBV3-2	NA	TGTGCCAGCAGCCAAGACTTCAATCAGCCCCAGCATTTT	CASSQDFNQPQHF
NA	TRBJ1-1	TRBV16	NA	TGTGCCAGCAGCCAAAACAGAGACAAGGGGGCTTTCTTT	CASSQNRDKGAFF
NA	TRBJ2-3	TRBV5-5	NA	TGTGCCAGCAGCTTGGAGAGGGATATAATCACAGATACGCAGTATTTT	CASSLERDIITDTQYF
NA	TRBJ2-3	TRBV19	few	TGTGCCAGTAGTATGGAGGGACTTCCAGCCACAGATACGCAGTATTTT	CASSMEGLPATDTQYF
NA	TRBJ2-2	TRBV7-6	NA	TGTGCCAGCAGCCTTATAGCGCCCGCGAACACCGGGGAGCTGTTTTTT	CASSLIAPANTGELFF
NA	TRBJ2-3	TRBV7-6	NA	TGTGCCAGCAGTCTCTCGTCACAACCTTTCACAGATACGCAGTATTTT	CASSLSSQPFTDTQYF
NA	TRBJ1-6	TRBV7-2	NA	TGTGCCAGCAGCCAGGGGAGGGCGCGTAATTCACCCCTCCACTTT	CASSQGRARNSPLHF
TRBD1	TRBJ2-2	TRBV27	NA	TGTGCCAGCAGCCTCTTCTCAGGGGGCGAGGGCTCCGGGGAGCTGTTTTTT	CASSLFSGGEGSGELFF
NA	TRBJ1-6	TRBV27	NA	TGTGCCAGCAGTTTAAGGTCCAGGGATTCACCCCTCCACTTT	CASSLRSRDSPLHF
TRBD1	TRBJ1-1	TRBV12-5	many	TGTGCTAGTGGTTTGTGGGGACAGGGGTCTGCCACTGAAGCTTTCTTT	CASGLWGQGSATEAFF
NA	TRBJ1-2	TRBV12-3/TRBV12-4	NA	TGTGCCAGCAGTTTTGCAGGGGCCGTGGGTTACACCTTC	CASSFAGAVGYTF
NA	TRBJ2-1	TRBV5-1	NA	TGCGCCAGCAGCTTGGGAAGGGGCGAATACAATGAGCAGTTCTTC	CASSLGRGEYNEQFF
NA	TRBJ2-7	TRBV29-1	NA	TGCAGCGCCCAACAGGGCTCCTACGAGCAGTACTTC	CSAQQGSYEQYF
TRBD1	TRBJ1-1	TRBV12-3/TRBV12-4	NA	TGTGCCAGCAGATACAGGGGGCTGGAAGCTTTCTTT	CASRYRGLEAFF
NA	TRBJ1-1	TRBV3-1/TRBV3-2	few	TGTGCCAGCAGCCAAGCTCCCCGCGCTGGAGGTAGAGCTTTCTTT	CASSQAPRAGGRAFF
TRBD2	TRBJ2-3	TRBV29-1	NA	TGCAGCGTCCGAGGGCTAGCGGGGGGGAGTGTACCTGATACGCAGTATTTT	CSVRGLAGGSVPDTQYF
NA	TRBJ2-7	TRBV7-9	NA	TGTGCCAGCACGCCCCTCAACCAGGGTTCCGAGCAGTACTTC	CASTPLNQGSEQYF
TRBD2	TRBJ2-3	TRBV11-1	NA	TGTGCCAGCAGCCCCATGCGTGGTAGCGGGGTAGATACGCAGTATTTT	CASSPMRGSGVDTQYF
TRBD1	TRBJ1-2	TRBV27	NA	TGTGCCAGCAGCGGGGACAGGGGATTCTATGGCTACACCTTC	CASSGDRGFYGYTF
TRBD1	TRBJ1-6	TRBV9	NA	TGTGCCAGCAGCGTAGAAACAGGGGTAGAGGATTCACCCCTCCACTTT	CASSVETGVEDSPLHF
NA	TRBJ2-5	TRBV6-1	NA	TGTGCCAGCAGTGATTCAGCCGGGGTGGAGACCCAGTACTTC	CASSDSAGVETQYF
NA	TRBJ1-2	TRBV7-8	NA	TGTGCCAGCAGCTTAGTGGGTTTGGCGGAGTATGGCTACACCTTC	CASSLVGLAEYGYTF
NA	TRBJ1-1	TRBV27	NA	TGTGCCAGCAGTCACGAACTCCGCTCCGACTCAGCTTTCTTT	CASSHELRSDSAFF
TRBD1	TRBJ1-2	TRBV12-3/TRBV12-4	NA	TGTGCCAGCAGGCAGGCATCCGGGACAGGGGACTTC	CASRQASGTGDF
TRBD2	TRBJ2-5	TRBV18	NA	TGTGCCAGCTCAACGGGACTAGCGGAGACCCAGTACTTC	CASSTGLAETQYF
TRBD1	TRBJ1-1	TRBV11-3	NA	TGTGCCAGCAGCTCTGACAGGGACGGCACTGAAGCTTTCTTT	CASSSDRDGTEAFF
TRBD1	TRBJ1-1	TRBV6-1	few	TGTGCCAGCAGTGAACAGGGGGCGGTGAACACTGAAGCTTTCTTT	CASSEQGAVNTEAFF
TRBD1	TRBJ2-2	TRBV4-1	NA	TGCGCCAGCAGTACCGGGACAGGGGTCACCGGGGAGCTGTTTTTT	CASSTGTGVTGELFF
NA	TRBJ2-5	TRBV7-2	NA	TGTGCCAGCAGCTTAGTGGCTAGTAGGGAGACCCAGTACTTC	CASSLVASRETQYF
TRBD1	TRBJ2-5	TRBV2	NA	TGTGCCAGCACCCAGGACGAGGGGGCTTGGGAGACCCAGTACTTC	CASTQDEGAWETQYF
TRBD2	TRBJ2-3	TRBV6-5	NA	TGTGCCAGCAAGGGCTGGCGGGGGGCCACAGATACGCAGTATTTT	CASKGWRGATDTQYF
NA	TRBJ2-3	TRBV5-6	NA	TGTGCCAGCAGCTTGGGACTAGTTACAGATACGCAGTATTTT	CASSLGLVTDTQYF
TRBD1	TRBJ2-2	TRBV5-4	NA	TGTGCCAGCAGCTTGGAACAGGGGGTTAACACCGGGGAGCTGTTTTTT	CASSLEQGVNTGELFF
NA	TRBJ2-6	TRBV5-6	few	TGTGCCAGCAGCTTTATTGCTGGGGCCAACGTCCTGACTTTC	CASSFIAGANVLTF
NA	TRBJ1-5	TRBV27	NA	TGTGCCAGCAGAATAGGCGGCCGCGCCTATCAGCCCCAGCATTTT	CASRIGGRAYQPQHF
TRBD2	TRBJ2-5	TRBV2	NA	TGTGCCAGCAGTTTACCAGCGGGGGGGCTATTGACCCAGTACTTC	CASSLPAGGLLTQYF
NA	TRBJ1-3	TRBV10-2	once	TGCGCCAGCAGTGAAACGGCGGCGGACTCTGGAAACACCATATATTTT	CASSETAADSGNTIYF
NA	TRBJ2-2	TRBV5-4	few	TGTGCCAGCGGTTCGTGGCCACCGGGGACCGGGGAGCTGTTTTTT	CASGSWPPGTGELFF
TRBD2	TRBJ2-3	TRBV7-9	NA	TGTGCCAGCAGCCCACGGGGCGGGGGGGCCTACACAGATACGCAGTATTTT	CASSPRGGGAYTDTQYF
NA	TRBJ1-4	TRBV12-5	NA	TGTGGAACGACGGGGGGCGGGGATGAAAAACTGTTTTTT	CGTTGGGDEKLFF